The 29 T cell receptor beta chains in this list originate from one sample, sequenced in a study of blood T cell repertoires in COVID-19. Repertoires were generated with immunoSEQ multiplex PCR, while TCRdb's copy carries only in-frame clones and drops some. The sample has about 270,000 clones, roughly 87% seen once; the top ten hold approximately 12%. Source material: peripheral blood. The receptors here all came from a human donor in a cohort sampled during active COVID-19.

The chain has TRBV6-5 and TRBJ1-2; 7 bases are shared with TRBD1. The CDR3 contains 12 residues. J lost 4 bases, V lost 10 bases, and 6 bases had no gene match. Germline values: CDR1 MNHEY, CDR2 SVGAGI. The CDR3 loop reads CATMDRSYGYTF. The CDR3 nucleotides are TGTGCCACCATGGACAGGTCCTATGGCTACACCTTC.

On this clone: Other DNA sequences in the sample encode the same CDR3. The V gene is TRBV18, the J gene TRBJ2-7, with TRBD1 matching 7 bases. V gave up 6 bases and J gave up 5 bases; unmatched junction bases: 7. The CDR3 has 13 residues. Germline V gene data show CDR1 as KGHSH and CDR2 as LQKENI. CDR3 DNA sequence: TGTGCCAGCTCCCCCAGACAGGGCGACGAGCAGTACTTC. Residues: CASSPRQGDEQYF. Full variable domain (remainder filled in from reference TRBV18 and TRBJ2-7): NAGVMQNPRHLVRRRGQEARLRCSPMKGHSHVYWYRQLPEEGLKFMVYLQKENIIDESGMPKERFSAEFPKEGPSILRIQQVVRGDSAAYFCASSPRQGDEQYFGPGTRLTVT.

This clone has more than one count but fewer than ten. The chain combines TRBV7-2 with TRBJ2-1, with 7 positions matching TRBD1. The CDR3 sequence is 15 residues long. The germline V gene has CDR1 SGHTA and CDR2 FQGNSA. V lost 6 bases and J lost 7; bases outside the gene matches: 12. As DNA, the CDR3 is TGTGCCAGCAGGACAGGGCAGGGATTGAGAAATGAGCAGTTCTTC. Its protein product is CASRTGQGLRNEQFF.

This chain joins TRBV5-5 and TRBJ2-3, with 9 positions matching TRBD2. This CDR3 is 15 amino acids long. V lost 2 bases and J lost 1; bases outside the gene matches: 2. Germline CDR1 and CDR2: SGHKS and YYEKEE (reference sequence). Written as DNA, the CDR3 is TGTGCCAGCAGCTTACTAGCGGGCCGCACAGATACGCAGTATTTT. Its protein is CASSLLAGRTDTQYF.

This clone was recorded many times. CDR3 nucleotides: TGTGCCAGCAGCTTTACAGGGCGGCGCGTCGCTGGGGCCAACGTCCTGACTTTC. Protein: CASSFTGRRVAGANVLTF. The chain uses TRBV7-9 and TRBJ2-6; possibly TRBD1 for D (6 bases). The CDR3 has 18 amino acids. V dropped 3 bases and J dropped 2 bases, with 17 bases sitting between them. Per germline, CDR1 SEHNR and CDR2 FQNEAQ (reference sequence). Full variable domain (outside the CDR3, taken from reference TRBV7-9 and TRBJ2-6): DTGVSQNPRHKITKRGQNVTFRCDPISEHNRLYWYRQTLGQGPEFLTYFQNEAQLEKSRLLSDRFSAERPKGSFSTLEIQRTEQGDSAMYLCASSFTGRRVAGANVLTFGAGSRLTVL.

This chain connects TRBV6-5 to TRBJ1-2; 7 nucleotides match TRBD1. Germline V gene data show CDR1 as MNHEY and CDR2 as SVGAGI. The trim removed 8 bases at V and 3 bases at J, leaving 9 bases unmatched. The CDR3 is 14 amino acids. In DNA, the CDR3 is TGTGCCAGCGGTACCGGGACAGAGCACTATGGCTACACCTTC. This encodes CASGTGTEHYGYTF.

The V and J genes are TRBV10-3 and TRBJ1-2; D may be TRBD1 (6 bases). The CDR3 sequence is 12 residues long. With 6 bases removed from V and 7 bases from J, the gap between germline ends came to 12 bases. CDR1 and CDR2 (germline): ENHRY, SYGVKD. The CDR3 region is CAIRDSVGGYTF. As DNA, the CDR3 is TGTGCCATCAGGGACAGTGTAGGTGGCTACACCTTC.

The J gene is TRBJ2-1, the V gene TRBV5-3, with a weak D call TRBD2 (6 bases). TRBV5-3 is classed as an ORF, of uncertain function. The CDR3 consists of 14 residues. V was clipped by 7 bases and J by 2 bases, with 13 bases between them. The CDR3 DNA sequence: TGTGCCAGACCGTTTGGAGGGGCCTACAATGAGCAGTTCTTC. It encodes CARPFGGAYNEQFF.

This clone was detected once. The V and J genes are TRBV28 and TRBJ1-2; the D gene is possibly TRBD1 (6 bases). The germline CDR1 and CDR2 sequences are MDHEN and SYDVKM. V lost 2 bases to trimming and J lost 2 bases, with 21 bases between them. The length of the CDR3 is 18 residues. Written as DNA, the CDR3 is TGTGCCAGCAGTTTAATGGGGGCCGCCGCCAGGGTCAACTATGGCTACACCTTC. Its protein product is CASSLMGAAARVNYGYTF.

The V and J genes are TRBV7-3 and TRBJ2-5, with TRBD2 as a possible D gene (5 bases). The CDR3 extends over 15 amino acids. CDR1 is SGHTA, CDR2 FQGTGA, per germline. The V gene lost 0 bases and the J gene lost 4 bases, with 12 bases spanning the gap. The CDR3 loop reads CASSLTRASGETQYF. Written as DNA, the CDR3 is TGTGCCAGCAGCTTAACCCGTGCAAGCGGAGAGACCCAGTACTTC.

This chain links TRBV7-3 with TRBJ2-2, with 8 positions matching TRBD1. The CDR3 sequence is 14 residues long. CDR1 and CDR2 from the germline V gene are SGHTA and FQGTGA. V lost 5 bases, J lost 6 bases, and 5 bases stayed unmatched. CDR3 DNA sequence: TGTGCCAGCAGCCCCCCGACAGGGGCCGGGGAGCTGTTTTTT. Amino acids: CASSPPTGAGELFF.

V is TRBV2 and J is TRBJ2-7, with D maybe TRBD1 (5 bases). Deletions cut 10 bases from V and 2 bases from J, with 18 bases between. Germline CDR1 reads SNHLY; CDR2 reads FYNNEI. The CDR3 totals 14 residues. CDR3: CATAQRGGPYEQYF. The CDR3 DNA reads as TGTGCCACCGCGCAAAGGGGCGGACCCTACGAGCAGTACTTC.

This rearrangement joins TRBV2 to TRBJ2-1; tentatively, D is TRBD1 (6 bases). Germline assignment: CDR1 SNHLY and CDR2 FYNNEI. There are 15 residues in the CDR3. Deletions cut 6 bases from V and 7 bases from J, with 19 bases between. CDR3 sequence: CASSPLEGQWNEQFF. CDR3 DNA: TGTGCCAGCAGCCCCCTAGAGGGACAATGGAATGAGCAGTTCTTC.

In this sample, this clone turned up once. V and J are TRBV9 and TRBJ2-3; D remains ambiguous. The CDR3 is 15 residues long. Germline V gene sequence: CDR1 SGDLS, CDR2 YYNGEE. Trimming shortened V by 3 bases and J by 6 bases, and 17 bases separated the two germline ends. The chain's CDR3 is CASSALRFMSDTQYF. Written as DNA, the CDR3 is TGTGCCAGCAGCGCCCTCAGGTTTATGTCTGATACGCAGTATTTT. The entire variable domain, with the rest obtained from reference TRBV9 and TRBJ2-3, is as follows: DSGVTQTPKHLITATGQRVTLRCSPRSGDLSVYWYQQSLDQGLQFLIQYYNGEERAKGNILERFSAQQFPDLHSELNLSSLELGDSALYFCASSALRFMSDTQYFGPGTRLTVL.

The chain combines TRBV4-2 with TRBJ2-3; 9 bases are a match to TRBD2. The CDR3 spans 17 residues. V gave up 0 bases and J gave up 5 bases; unmatched junction bases: 9. Germline CDR1 and CDR2: LGHNA and YNFKEQ. The chain's CDR3 is CASSQDQSGRSVDTQYF. The CDR3 nucleotides read TGTGCCAGCAGCCAAGATCAAAGCGGGAGGTCTGTAGATACGCAGTATTTT.

V usage is TRBV15 and J usage is TRBJ2-5; 11 bases align to TRBD2. Trimming took 4 bases from V and 3 from J; bases not matched to a gene: 7. CDR3 length: 16 residues. The germline V gene encodes CDR1 LNHNV and CDR2 YYDKDF (reference sequence). The CDR3 is CATSNPIAGGEETQYF. In DNA form, the CDR3 reads TGTGCCACCAGCAATCCAATAGCGGGAGGGGAAGAGACCCAGTACTTC.

This chain connects TRBV2 to TRBJ2-5; 11 positions match TRBD1. Trimming at V came to 6 bases and at J to 5 bases, leaving 8 bases not matched to a gene. This CDR3 is built from 15 residues. Germline CDR1 is SNHLY and CDR2 is FYNNEI. The CDR3 sequence: CASRWTGGAGETQYF. The DNA for the CDR3 is TGTGCCAGCAGGTGGACAGGGGGCGCGGGTGAGACCCAGTACTTC.

V usage is TRBV28 and J usage is TRBJ1-5; D remains unclear. The CDR3 consists of 13 residues. V gave up 6 bases and J gave up 5 bases, with 11 bases separating them. Per the germline V gene, CDR1 is MDHEN and CDR2 is SYDVKM. This chain's CDR3 is CASSYGVDQPQHF. As DNA, the CDR3 is TGTGCCAGCAGCTACGGTGTGGATCAGCCCCAGCATTTT.

This chain joins TRBV9 and TRBJ2-1, with a possible D match to TRBD2 (5 bases). Germline assignment: CDR1 SGDLS and CDR2 YYNGEE. This CDR3 spans 15 amino acids. The germline V and J ends were trimmed by 0 bases and 4 bases, with 11 bases remaining between them. The CDR3 DNA reads as TGTGCCAGCAGCGTAGGGATTAGGGAGTACAATGAGCAGTTCTTC. It codes for CASSVGIREYNEQFF. The full variable domain, with the rest looked up from reference TRBV9 and TRBJ2-1, is DSGVTQTPKHLITATGQRVTLRCSPRSGDLSVYWYQQSLDQGLQFLIQYYNGEERAKGNILERFSAQQFPDLHSELNLSSLELGDSALYFCASSVGIREYNEQFFGPGTRLTVL.

This chain uses TRBV3-1 (or the pseudogene TRBV3-2) with TRBJ1-6; 7 bases line up with TRBD1. Losses at the gene ends were 2 bases for V and 9 bases for J; bases not matched to a gene: 4. The V gene's germline CDR1 is LGHDT and CDR2 YNNKEL (reference sequence). The CDR3 totals 14 residues. The chain's CDR3 is CASSQTGDLSPLHF. Here the CDR3 DNA reads TGTGCCAGCAGCCAAACAGGGGACCTTTCACCCCTCCACTTT.

V and J are TRBV21-1 and TRBJ2-2; the table's D call, TRBD2, has no DNA check behind it. TRBV21-1 is designated a pseudogene. The CDR3 is 18 residues long. The CDR3, as DNA: TGTGCCAGCAGCAACAGGTCCGGGGAAGCGGGAGCCATCGGGGAGCTGTTTTTT. The encoded protein is CASSNRSGEAGAIGELFF.

The chain links TRBV5-1 to TRBJ1-2; 7 bases fit TRBD1. CDR3 length: 15 residues. Unmatched junction bases numbered 5, after V lost 3 bases and J lost 0 bases. The germline gives CDR1 SGHRS, CDR2 YFSETQ. CDR3 amino acids: CASSWGQPANYGYTF. CDR3 in DNA: TGCGCCAGCAGCTGGGGACAGCCAGCTAACTATGGCTACACCTTC.

V is TRBV9 and J is TRBJ2-2, with TRBD2 matching over 10 bases. V trimming: 2 bases; J trimming: 4 bases; junction bases outside the gene matches: 8. CDR1 and CDR2 (germline): SGDLS, YYNGEE. The CDR3 is made up of 17 amino acids. For the CDR3, the DNA is TGTGCCAGCAGCGTCCGGCTAGCGGGAGCGACCACCGGGGAGCTGTTTTTT. The encoded protein is CASSVRLAGATTGELFF.

The rearrangement links TRBV7-8 to TRBJ1-1; tentative D call: TRBD1 (6 bases). The CDR3 has 14 residues. CDR1 SGHVS and CDR2 FQNEAQ come from the germline V gene. Trimming removed 4 bases at V and 2 bases at J, with 11 bases between. The CDR3 sequence: CASSSGTYNTEAFF. In nucleotides, the CDR3 is TGTGCCAGCAGCTCCGGGACATATAACACTGAAGCTTTCTTT.

The chain links TRBV5-4 to TRBJ2-2, with D maybe TRBD1 (5 bases). The CDR3 sequence is 16 residues long. Germline V gene lookup returns CDR1 SGHNT and CDR2 YYREEE (reference sequence). V lost 0 bases, J lost 3 bases, and 12 bases lay in between. As DNA, the CDR3 is TGTGCCAGCAGCTTGGCCGGGTCAGGGTACACCGGGGAGCTGTTTTTT. As protein: CASSLAGSGYTGELFF.

This chain connects TRBV7-8 to TRBJ2-7; TRBD1 might be the D (6 bases). The CDR3 runs 14 residues. The germline CDR1 and CDR2 sequences are SGHVS and FQNEAQ. The V end was cut by 5 bases, the J end by 2 bases, with 13 bases between. The chain's CDR3 is CASSQPGHTYEQYF. The CDR3 DNA reads TGTGCCAGCAGCCAGCCGGGACACACCTACGAGCAGTACTTC.

This clone was found once. The chain carries TRBV19 and TRBJ1-1; possibly TRBD1 for D (5 bases). Germline V gene data show CDR1 as LNHDA and CDR2 as SQIVND (reference sequence). The CDR3 runs 19 residues. Trimming took off 3 bases at V and 1 base at J, with 24 bases between the two ends. In nucleotides, the CDR3 is TGTGCCAGTAGTATTCGCCGGTATTTTGGGGGGACCAGGAACACTGAAGCTTTCTTT. Translated, it gives CASSIRRYFGGTRNTEAFF.

This chain links TRBV19 with TRBJ2-1, with 9 bases lining up with TRBD1. J gave up 6 bases and V 1 base, and 7 bases lay outside the gene matches. CDR3 length: 16 amino acids. Per the germline V gene, CDR1 is LNHDA and CDR2 is SQIVND (reference sequence). The CDR3 sequence: CASSIARTGVPNEQFF. CDR3 in DNA: TGTGCCAGTAGTATAGCCCGGACAGGGGTCCCCAATGAGCAGTTCTTC.

The chain employs TRBV18 and TRBJ1-2, with 10 nucleotides matching TRBD1. This CDR3 comprises 15 residues. CDR1 KGHSH and CDR2 LQKENI come from the germline V gene. The ends lost 2 bases at V and 6 bases at J; junction bases unmatched: 6. CDR3 residues: CASSPRMTGGHGYTF. The CDR3 nucleotides are TGTGCCAGCTCACCAAGAATGACAGGGGGCCATGGCTACACCTTC.